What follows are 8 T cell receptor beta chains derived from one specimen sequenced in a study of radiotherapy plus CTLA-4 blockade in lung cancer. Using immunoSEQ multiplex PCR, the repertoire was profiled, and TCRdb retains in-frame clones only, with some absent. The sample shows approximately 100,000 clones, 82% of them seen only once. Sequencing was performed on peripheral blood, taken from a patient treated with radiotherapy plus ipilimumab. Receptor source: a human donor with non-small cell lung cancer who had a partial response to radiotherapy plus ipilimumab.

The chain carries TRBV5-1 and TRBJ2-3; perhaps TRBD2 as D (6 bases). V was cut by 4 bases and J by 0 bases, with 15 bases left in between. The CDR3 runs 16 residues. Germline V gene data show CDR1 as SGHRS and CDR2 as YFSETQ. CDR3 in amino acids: CASSPTTGGSTDTQYF. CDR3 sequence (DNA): TGCGCCAGCAGCCCCACCACTGGGGGGAGCACAGATACGCAGTATTTT.

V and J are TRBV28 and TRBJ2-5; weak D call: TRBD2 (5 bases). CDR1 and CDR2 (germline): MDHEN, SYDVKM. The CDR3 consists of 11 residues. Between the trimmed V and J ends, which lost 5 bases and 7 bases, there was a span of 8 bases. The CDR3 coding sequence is TGTGCCAGCAGTGGACGGGGGACCCAGTACTTC. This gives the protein CASSGRGTQYF.

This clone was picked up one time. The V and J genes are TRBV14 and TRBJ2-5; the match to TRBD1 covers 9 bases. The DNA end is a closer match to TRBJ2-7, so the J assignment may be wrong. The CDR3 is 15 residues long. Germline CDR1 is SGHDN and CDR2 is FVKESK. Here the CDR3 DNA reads TGTGCCAGCAGCAGGGACAGGGCCCTCTCCTACGAGCAGTACTTC. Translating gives CASSRDRALSYEQYF.

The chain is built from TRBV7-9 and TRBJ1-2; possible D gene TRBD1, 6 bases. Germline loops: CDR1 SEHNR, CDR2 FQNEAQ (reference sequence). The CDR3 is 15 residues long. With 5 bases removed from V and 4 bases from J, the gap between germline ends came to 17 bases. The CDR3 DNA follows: TGTGCCAGCAGCATAGTCCGGGACACCGCCTATGGCTACACCTTC. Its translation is CASSIVRDTAYGYTF. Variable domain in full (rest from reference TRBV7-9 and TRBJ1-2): DTGVSQNPRHKITKRGQNVTFRCDPISEHNRLYWYRQTLGQGPEFLTYFQNEAQLEKSRLLSDRFSAERPKGSFSTLEIQRTEQGDSAMYLCASSIVRDTAYGYTFGSGTRLTVV.

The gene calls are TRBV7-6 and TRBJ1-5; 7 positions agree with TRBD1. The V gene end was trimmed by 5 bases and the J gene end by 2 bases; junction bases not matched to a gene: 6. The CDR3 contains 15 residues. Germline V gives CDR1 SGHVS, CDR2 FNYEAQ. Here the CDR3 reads CASSNYQGGNQPQHF. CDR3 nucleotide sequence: TGTGCCAGCAGCAACTACCAGGGGGGCAATCAGCCCCAGCATTTT.

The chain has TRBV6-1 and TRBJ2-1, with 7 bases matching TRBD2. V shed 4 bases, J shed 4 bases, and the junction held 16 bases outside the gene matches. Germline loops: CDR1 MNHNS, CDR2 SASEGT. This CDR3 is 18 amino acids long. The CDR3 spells CASSGPAVTAGIYNEQFF. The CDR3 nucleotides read TGTGCCAGCAGTGGCCCGGCCGTGACAGCGGGAATTTACAATGAGCAGTTCTTC.

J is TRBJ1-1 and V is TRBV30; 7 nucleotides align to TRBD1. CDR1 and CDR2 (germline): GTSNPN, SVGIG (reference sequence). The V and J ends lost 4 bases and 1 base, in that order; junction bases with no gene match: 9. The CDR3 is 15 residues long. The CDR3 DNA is TGTGCCTGGAAACAGGGGATTATCGGGAACACTGAAGCTTTCTTT. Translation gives CAWKQGIIGNTEAFF.

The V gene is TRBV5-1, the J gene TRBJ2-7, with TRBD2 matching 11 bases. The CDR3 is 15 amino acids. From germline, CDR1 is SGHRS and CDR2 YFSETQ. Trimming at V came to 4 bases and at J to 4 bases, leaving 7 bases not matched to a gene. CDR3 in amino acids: CASSPTLAGAYEQYF. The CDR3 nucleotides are TGCGCCAGCAGCCCCACACTAGCGGGAGCATACGAGCAGTACTTC.